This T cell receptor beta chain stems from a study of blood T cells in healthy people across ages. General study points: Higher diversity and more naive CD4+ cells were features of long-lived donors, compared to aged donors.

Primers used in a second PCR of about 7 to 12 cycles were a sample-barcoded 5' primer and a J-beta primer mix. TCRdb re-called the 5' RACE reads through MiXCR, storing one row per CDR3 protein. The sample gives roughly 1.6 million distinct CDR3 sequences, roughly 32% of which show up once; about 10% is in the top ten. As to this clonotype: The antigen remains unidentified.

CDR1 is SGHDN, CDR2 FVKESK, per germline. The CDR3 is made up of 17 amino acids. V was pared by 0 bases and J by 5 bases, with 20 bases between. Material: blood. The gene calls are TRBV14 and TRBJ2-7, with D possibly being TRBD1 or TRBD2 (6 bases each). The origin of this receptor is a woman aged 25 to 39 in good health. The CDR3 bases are TGTGCCAGCAGCCAAGATGTGGAGGGACACGGGCGGGACGAGCAGTACTTC. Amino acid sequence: CASSQDVEGHGRDEQYF.